This T cell receptor (beta chain) derives from a study of T cell repertoires in cytomegalovirus infection. Study-level information: In the study, CMV epitopes included recently identified HLA-C-restricted and well-studied HLA-B-restricted ones. The study, taken as a whole, reports: Clonotype analysis showed dominance of the ex vivo response by HLA-C-restricted CMV-specific TCR beta clonotypes. Of the TCR beta families, the public ones yielded a cumulative frequency that identified carriers of CMV plus the relevant HLA.

The germline V and J ends were trimmed by 6 bases and 0 bases, with 15 bases remaining between them. The germline gives CDR1 LGHNA, CDR2 YSLEER. This CDR3 is 16 amino acids long. TCRdb reanalysed the reads using MiXCR and keeps one entry per CDR3 protein. This table holds about half a million distinct CDR3 sequences, roughly 43% found once. As concerns this clonotype: What it binds is not known.

This receptor was identified in a human donor in good health (CMV status not recorded). Some clones in this sample may be carry-over from other donors' samples. The source was cultured PBMCs, collected from culture after CMV antigen stimulation. The rearrangement joins TRBV4-3 to TRBJ2-1, with D possibly being TRBD1 or TRBD2 (5 bases each). The CDR3 coding sequence is TGCGCCAGCAGACGGGACCCCCTTAGCTCCTACAATGAGCAGTTCTTC. It codes for CASRRDPLSSYNEQFF.